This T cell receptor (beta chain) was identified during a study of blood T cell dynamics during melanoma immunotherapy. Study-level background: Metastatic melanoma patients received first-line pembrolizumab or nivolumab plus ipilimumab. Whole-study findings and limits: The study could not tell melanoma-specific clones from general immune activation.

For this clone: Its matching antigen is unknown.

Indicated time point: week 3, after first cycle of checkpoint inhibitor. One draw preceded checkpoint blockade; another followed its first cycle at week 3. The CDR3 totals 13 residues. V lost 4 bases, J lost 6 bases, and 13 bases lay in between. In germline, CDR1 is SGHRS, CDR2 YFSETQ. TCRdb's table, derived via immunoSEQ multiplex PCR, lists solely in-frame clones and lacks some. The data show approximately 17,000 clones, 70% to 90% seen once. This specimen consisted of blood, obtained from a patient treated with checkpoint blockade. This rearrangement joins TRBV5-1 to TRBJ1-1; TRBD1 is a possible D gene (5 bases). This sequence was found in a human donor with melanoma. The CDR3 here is CASSLAAGAEAFF. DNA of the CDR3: TGCGCCAGCAGCCTGGCGGCGGGGGCTGAAGCTTTCTTT.